This T cell receptor (beta chain) originates from a study of PD-L1 blockade in urothelial cancer. This CDR3 is built from 14 residues. Trimming removed 2 bases from V and 3 bases from J, with 10 bases in between. Germline CDR1 reads SGHDT; CDR2 reads YYEEEE. This sample's time point: peripheral blood 6 weeks after treatment start. Comments on this clone: Its target is unknown.

Overall study findings and caveats: Better survival was forecast by a pretreatment blood TCR clonality below the median.

The table came from immunoSEQ multiplex PCR; TCRdb's copy has only in-frame clones and leaves some out. The table has about 30,000 clones, 89% seen once. The chain has TRBV5-6 and TRBJ2-3; no reliable D call. The sequenced sample was PBMCs, obtained around atezolizumab (anti-PD-L1) treatment. The source is a man older than 75 with urothelial cancer. The CDR3 nucleotides are TGTGCCAGCAGCTTTTCCGCGCCGACAGATACGCAGTATTTT. This codes for CASSFSAPTDTQYF. The full variable domain, completed using reference TRBV5-6 and TRBJ2-3, is DAGVTQSPTHLIKTRGQQVTLRCSPKSGHDTVSWYQQALGQGPQFIFQYYEEEERQRGNFPDRFSGHQFPNYSSELNVNALLLGDSALYLCASSFSAPTDTQYFGPGTRLTVL.